This T cell receptor beta chain was profiled in a study of CD8+ T cells in alopecia areata. As to this clone: Its antigen is unidentified.

Whole-study results and caveats: Scalp clonality and expanded CD8+ clones among the top 100 showed significant decreases with tofacitinib. Between patients, shared TCR sequences were less clear than in mice. This was possibly due in part to HLA diversity in the patient population. Under tofacitinib, numerous expanded lesional clonotypes remained detectable in scalp and blood.

Sample treatment: oral pan-JAK inhibitor, 5-10 mg twice daily. Alopecia areata patients provided lesional scalp punch biopsies and peripheral blood, both collected for the study. Following RNA extraction, reverse transcription yielded cDNA that acted as the sequencing template. Repertoires were generated with immunoSEQ multiplex PCR, while TCRdb's copy carries only in-frame clones and drops some. The sample has around 200,000 clones, 64% seen once. Germline CDR1 is SGDLS and CDR2 is YYNGEE. The CDR3 runs to 15 residues. V lost 2 bases and J 3 bases, leaving 15 bases between the germline ends. This sequence was found in a human donor with alopecia areata. The V call is TRBV9, the J call TRBJ2-7; possible D gene TRBD1, 5 bases. This specimen consisted of CD4+ T cells sorted from blood, obtained at week 4, from a patient treated with tofacitinib. The DNA of the CDR3 is TGTGCCAGCAGCGTTCACTTGGACACTCACTACGAGCAGTACTTC. Protein product: CASSVHLDTHYEQYF.